Below, 23 T cell receptor beta chains from the same sample are listed, as sequenced in a study of regulatory T cells in long-lasting Graves disease. The time point here: newly diagnosed GD, antithyroid drugs for less than 3 months. TCR sequences were obtained from RNA taken from PBMCs. Arm-PCR with iRepertoire HTBI primers amplified the CDR3 regions for these TCR beta libraries. TCRdb analysed the multiplex PCR reads with MiXCR anew, one entry per CDR3 protein. The data show about 310,000 distinct CDR3 sequences, over 15% seen once. The sequencing used peripheral blood mononuclear cells (PBMCs), collected at new diagnosis, from a patient treated with antithyroid drugs. The receptors were gathered from a female donor with Graves disease.

Regarding this clonotype: A much larger clone sits a single nucleotide away, making a read error possible. The chain couples TRBV28 to TRBJ2-1, with TRBD1 identical over 9 bases. The CDR3 is 18 amino acids. CDR1 and CDR2 from the germline V gene are MDHEN and SYDVKM. After removal of 5 bases from V and 6 bases from J, the junction contained 17 bases not matched to a gene. The chain's CDR3 is CASSLPRTWDRDCNEQFF. As DNA, the CDR3 is TGTGCCAGCAGTCTCCCGCGGACGTGGGACAGGGACTGCAATGAGCAGTTCTTC.

This sequence joins TRBV6-1 and TRBJ1-1, with D uncertain. The CDR3 is made up of 14 amino acids. Germline lookup yields CDR1 MNHNS and CDR2 SASEGT. V was pared by 3 bases and J by 5 bases, with 13 bases between. CDR3 in DNA: TGTGCCAGCAGTGACTACACCCCGGGGACTGAAGCTTTCTTT. Its translation: CASSDYTPGTEAFF.

In its sample, this clonotype was seen many times. This rearrangement joins TRBV12-3 or TRBV12-4 to TRBJ2-3; D is unclear. Trimming pared 4 bases from V and 3 bases from J, leaving 17 bases between. The length of the CDR3 is 16 residues. The CDR3, as DNA: TGTGCCAGCAGTTGGAGATTTAGGTTTAGGACAGATACGCAGTATTTT. Amino acids: CASSWRFRFRTDTQYF.

This clonotype occurred many times. The J gene is TRBJ2-1, the V gene TRBV20-1; D tentatively reads TRBD1 or TRBD2 (5 bases each). V was cut by 1 base and J by 13 bases, with 14 bases left in between. Per germline, CDR1 DFQATT and CDR2 SNEGSKA (reference sequence). The CDR3 is made up of 12 amino acids. CDR3 bases: TGCAGTGCTAGAGCCCCAAGGGACCCCCAGTTCTTC. Encoded protein: CSARAPRDPQFF.

This clonotype was counted many times. This chain uses TRBV20-1 with TRBJ2-1, with D perhaps TRBD1 (6 bases). Germline V gives CDR1 DFQATT, CDR2 SNEGSKA (reference sequence). The CDR3 is made up of 16 amino acids. The V gene lost 0 bases and the J gene lost 5 bases, with 17 bases spanning the gap. CDR3 protein: CSAREGGGLGNNEQFF. As DNA, the CDR3 is TGCAGTGCTAGAGAAGGTGGGGGCCTGGGGAACAATGAGCAGTTCTTC.

In its sample, this clonotype ranks as medium-sized (0.01 to 0.1%). The chain uses TRBV2 and TRBJ1-4; 9 bases are a match to TRBD1. The J segment lost 7 bases and the V segment lost 7 bases, leaving 10 bases of the junction unmatched. The CDR3 has 15 amino acids. Germline V gives CDR1 SNHLY, CDR2 FYNNEI. The CDR3 DNA follows: TGTGCCAGCAATCCGGGACAGGGACTAAGTGAAAAACTGTTTTTT. It encodes CASNPGQGLSEKLFF.

At least ten counts were recorded for this clonotype. The chain joins TRBV5-1 to TRBJ2-1; 9 nucleotides align to TRBD2. CDR1 and CDR2 (germline): SGHRS, YFSETQ. J was trimmed by 6 bases and V by 0 bases; bases with no gene match: 4. The CDR3 extends over 15 amino acids. CDR3 nucleotide sequence: TGCGCCAGCAGCTTGGCTGGCGGGAGGGCCAATGAGCAGTTCTTC. Its translation is CASSLAGGRANEQFF.

The chain joins TRBV6-5 to TRBJ1-2; no definite D call. Germline loops: CDR1 MNHEY, CDR2 SVGAGI. The V gene lost 8 bases and the J gene lost 8 bases, with 24 bases spanning the gap. The CDR3 runs to 15 residues. CDR3 sequence: CASGSTELVIRGYTF. The CDR3 DNA reads as TGTGCCAGCGGTTCCACTGAACTCGTGATCAGAGGCTACACCTTC.

This clonotype was counted many times. The genes are TRBV6-1 and TRBJ1-3; D is uncertain. Trimming removed 7 bases from V and 4 bases from J, with 23 bases in between. The CDR3 length is 17 residues. The germline CDR1 and CDR2 sequences are MNHNS and SASEGT. The CDR3 is CASMWSWLGGTGNTIYF. In nucleotides, the CDR3 is TGTGCCAGCATGTGGAGTTGGCTGGGTGGAACCGGAAACACCATATATTTT.

The chain links TRBV9 to TRBJ1-3; D unclear. The germline gives CDR1 SGDLS, CDR2 YYNGEE. The CDR3 length is 16 residues. Trimming shortened V by 4 bases and J by 0 bases, and 14 bases separated the two germline ends. This chain's CDR3 is CASSLEVVNSGNTIYF. The CDR3 nucleotides are TGTGCCAGCAGCCTAGAGGTAGTGAACTCTGGAAACACCATATATTTT.

V gene TRBV29-1 combines with J gene TRBJ2-4; D might be TRBD1 (5 bases). The length of the CDR3 is 12 residues. The germline V gene has CDR1 SQVTM and CDR2 ANQGSEA. V lost 6 bases, J lost 8 bases, and 14 bases lay in between. The CDR3 nucleotides read TGCAGCGTCCGATCAACAGGTGACATTCAGTACTTC. This sequence encodes CSVRSTGDIQYF. The variable domain in full, completed from reference TRBV29-1 and TRBJ2-4, reads SAVISQKPSRDICQRGTSLTIQCQVDSQVTMMFWYRQQPGQSLTLIATANQGSEATYESGFVIDKFPISRPNLTFSTLTVSNMSPEDSSIYLCSVRSTGDIQYFGAGTRLSVL.

Many counts were recorded for this clonotype. V gene TRBV7-2 combines with J gene TRBJ2-1; 7 nucleotides match TRBD2. This CDR3 has 14 amino acids. Germline trimming cut 3 bases from V and 10 bases from J; bases unmatched to any gene: 9. Germline lookup yields CDR1 SGHTA and CDR2 FQGNSA. Here the CDR3 DNA reads TGTGCCAGCAGCTTTCCTGGGGGGGAACGAGAGCAGTTCTTC. Its protein product is CASSFPGGEREQFF.

This clonotype was observed a few times. The chain is built from TRBV28 and TRBJ1-1; 7 nucleotides agree with TRBD1. Germline V gene lookup returns CDR1 MDHEN and CDR2 SYDVKM. Germline trimming cut 6 bases from V and 4 bases from J; bases unmatched to any gene: 11. There are 15 residues in the CDR3. The CDR3 bases are TGTGCCAGCAGGCCGGCGACAGGGTGGGCCACTGAAGCTTTCTTT. This sequence encodes CASRPATGWATEAFF.

This clonotype was observed at least ten times. This chain connects TRBV12-5 to TRBJ2-6; weak D call: TRBD1 (5 bases). V lost 5 bases and J lost 2, with 7 bases in between. There are 14 residues in the CDR3. The germline gives CDR1 LGHNT, CDR2 FRNRAP. CDR3 sequence reads: CASGPGTGANVLTF. Written as DNA, the CDR3 is TGTGCTAGTGGTCCAGGGACTGGGGCCAACGTCCTGACTTTC.

This clonotype was counted at least ten times. The CDR3 spells CSAVTPRGIYEQYF. The CDR3 coding sequence is TGCAGTGCTGTCACCCCCCGGGGGATCTACGAGCAGTACTTC. The chain has TRBV20-1 and TRBJ2-7; tentatively, D is TRBD2 (6 bases). The V end lost 5 bases, the J end lost 3 bases, and 17 bases lay between the germline ends. Germline loops: CDR1 DFQATT, CDR2 SNEGSKA (reference sequence). The CDR3 totals 14 residues.

This clonotype was counted ten times or more. This chain joins TRBV24-1 and TRBJ2-1, with no clear D. This CDR3 is built from 20 residues. The V end lost 0 bases, the J end lost 0 bases, and 20 bases lay between the germline ends. Germline V gene sequence: CDR1 KGHDR, CDR2 SFDVKD. The CDR3 here is CATSDLVDVTRTPSYNEQFF. The CDR3 DNA reads TGTGCCACCAGTGATTTGGTAGACGTTACCCGTACTCCCTCCTACAATGAGCAGTTCTTC.

This clonotype was found a few times. The rearrangement uses TRBV28 and TRBJ2-5; TRBD1 agrees at 10 bases. The CDR3 runs 13 residues. Germline loops: CDR1 MDHEN, CDR2 SYDVKM. The V segment lost 7 bases and the J segment 5 bases; nucleotides outside the gene matches: 4. The CDR3 bases are TGTGCCAGCACGACAGGGGGCTGGGAGACCCAGTACTTC. This translates into CASTTGGWETQYF.

The chain links TRBV19 to TRBJ2-7; the match to TRBD1 covers 8 bases. Losses at the gene ends were 5 bases for V and 2 bases for J; bases not matched to a gene: 11. The length of the CDR3 is 16 residues. Germline V gene data show CDR1 as LNHDA and CDR2 as SQIVND (reference sequence). DNA for the CDR3: TGTGCCAGTAGTTCTCACCGGGACAGGAGACCCTACGAGCAGTACTTC. Translating gives CASSSHRDRRPYEQYF.

The chain is built from TRBV10-3 and TRBJ2-3, with 9 nucleotides matching TRBD1. Germline loops: CDR1 ENHRY, CDR2 SYGVKD. CDR3 length: 17 amino acids. The V and J ends lost 0 bases and 0 bases, in that order; junction bases with no gene match: 4. This CDR3 is CAISESEDRGSTDTQYF. CDR3 nucleotide sequence: TGTGCCATCAGTGAGTCGGAGGACAGGGGCAGCACAGATACGCAGTATTTT.

Notes on this clonotype: It is likely a read error, because the conserved phenylalanine at the end of the CDR3 is missing. The J gene is TRBJ1-2, the V gene TRBV3-1; perhaps TRBD1 as D (5 bases). Germline loops: CDR1 LGHDT, CDR2 YNNKEL (reference sequence). Trimming removed 0 bases from V and 4 bases from J, with 18 bases in between. The CDR3 is 17 residues long. CDR3 sequence: CASSQDPGGWGLYGYTS. Here the CDR3 DNA reads TGTGCCAGCAGCCAAGATCCGGGGGGATGGGGCCTCTATGGCTACACCTCC.

The J gene is TRBJ2-4, the V gene TRBV20-1; 8 bases line up with TRBD2. Germline lookup yields CDR1 DFQATT and CDR2 SNEGSKA (reference sequence). The CDR3 is made up of 14 amino acids. J gave up 7 bases and V 7 bases, and 12 bases lay outside the gene matches. Here the CDR3 DNA reads TGCAGTGTCCTACTTAGCGGGGCAACCAACATTCAGTACTTC. This translates into CSVLLSGATNIQYF.

Of note for this clonotype: This likely traces to a read error, being one base from a far larger clone. The J gene is TRBJ2-1, the V gene TRBV2; D may be TRBD1 or TRBD2 (5 bases each). CDR1 SNHLY and CDR2 FYNNEI come from the germline V gene. CDR3 length equals 14 residues. DNA for the CDR3: TGTGCCACCATCCTCAACCGGGGCGGAGAGACCCAGTGCTTC. Protein sequence: CATILNRGGETQCF.

Ten or more counts support this clonotype. The rearrangement uses TRBV27 and TRBJ1-4; TRBD1 matches 8 bases. CDR3 length: 18 residues. CDR1 is MNHEY and CDR2 is SMNVEV in the germline V gene (reference sequence). The V and J ends lost 5 bases and 3 bases, in that order; junction bases with no gene match: 14. The CDR3 DNA sequence: TGTGCCAGCAGTGCTTGGACAGGGAGGTATACTGCTAATGAAAAACTGTTTTTT. The encoded protein is CASSAWTGRYTANEKLFF.